These 6 T cell receptor beta chains were all obtained from the same sample, sequenced in a study of cytomegalovirus exposure and HLA in healthy donors. The PCR had 60 Vbeta and 13 Jbeta primers. Some clones are missing from TCRdb's copy, which holds only in-frame ones; the method was immunoSEQ multiplex PCR. The sample records about 150,000 clones, about 83% being singletons. What was sequenced was PBMCs. The receptor set was obtained from a middle-aged woman in good health and CMV-seronegative.

V gene TRBV13 combines with J gene TRBJ2-7, with 8 positions matching TRBD1. With V trimmed by 5 bases and J by 4 bases, 1 base remained unmatched. The length of the CDR3 is 12 residues. Germline-derived CDR1 and CDR2 are PRHDT and FYEKMQ (reference sequence). The CDR3 DNA reads TGTGCCAGCAGCAGACAGGGGTACGAGCAGTACTTC. Protein sequence: CASSRQGYEQYF.

V usage is TRBV7-9 and J usage is TRBJ1-4, with 9 bases that match TRBD1. This CDR3 is 17 amino acids long. The V gene end was trimmed by 0 bases and the J gene end by 2 bases; junction bases not matched to a gene: 4. Germline V gives CDR1 SEHNR, CDR2 FQNEAQ (reference sequence). The CDR3 here is CASSLATGGNTNEKLFF. The CDR3 nucleotides are TGTGCCAGCAGCTTAGCGACAGGGGGGAATACTAATGAAAAACTGTTTTTT.

The CDR3 spells CASSLGGNGNTIYF. CDR3 nucleotide sequence: TGTGCCAGCAGTTTAGGAGGGAACGGGAACACCATATATTTT. The chain uses TRBV28 and TRBJ1-3; D not certain. Trimming took 2 bases from V and 7 from J, leaving 12 bases between them. The CDR3 covers 14 residues. CDR1 MDHEN and CDR2 SYDVKM come from the germline V gene. Full variable domain (remainder filled in from reference TRBV28 and TRBJ1-3): DVKVTQSSRYLVKRTGEKVFLECVQDMDHENMFWYRQDPGLGLRLIYFSYDVKMKEKGDIPEGYSVSREKKERFSLILESASTNQTSMYLCASSLGGNGNTIYFGEGSWLTVV.

This CDR3 reads CASSRTPSYNEQFF. For the CDR3, the DNA is TGTGCCAGCAGTCGGACACCAAGCTACAATGAGCAGTTCTTC. The V call is TRBV27, the J call TRBJ2-1, with D possibly TRBD1 on 5 matching bases. Germline-derived CDR1 and CDR2 are MNHEY and SMNVEV (reference sequence). V dropped 5 bases and J dropped 3 bases, with 11 bases sitting between them. This CDR3 has 14 amino acids.

The rearrangement links TRBV30 to TRBJ2-3; D uncertain. V lost 0 bases and J lost 6, with 7 bases in between. Per germline, CDR1 GTSNPN and CDR2 SVGIG (reference sequence). The CDR3 length is 12 residues. The CDR3 bases are TGTGCCTGGAGTGTGAGTGTTGATACGCAGTATTTT. Its translation: CAWSVSVDTQYF.

This clone is a singleton in its sample. The rearrangement links TRBV7-9 to TRBJ1-2; a weak D match, TRBD1 (5 bases). Trimming took 11 bases from V and 0 from J, leaving 13 bases between them. Germline V CDR1 and CDR2: SEHNR, FQNEAQ (reference sequence). This CDR3 has 13 amino acids. The DNA of the CDR3 is TGTGCCGGAGGGCAGGGCCCTAACTATGGCTACACCTTC. Translation gives CAGGQGPNYGYTF. Full variable domain (rest looked up from reference TRBV7-9 and TRBJ1-2): DTGVSQNPRHKITKRGQNVTFRCDPISEHNRLYWYRQTLGQGPEFLTYFQNEAQLEKSRLLSDRFSAERPKGSFSTLEIQRTEQGDSAMYLCAGGQGPNYGYTFGSGTRLTVV.